This T cell receptor (beta chain) comes out of a study of T cell responses to AZD1222 COVID-19 vaccine. The study, taken as a whole, reports: Spike-specific TCR repertoires showed rising breadth and depth after two AZD1222 doses. Clonal diversity may have been underestimated in mostly white British donors. The span of vaccine-associated CD4 TCRs extended across spike, with dominance at 160-218 and 743-854. Only 5 or 6 people who got AZD1222 tested seropositive at baseline.

Details on this clone: Its antigen is currently unknown.

Sequenced by immunoSEQ multiplex PCR; TCRdb stores in-frame clones only, minus some. The table has about 79,000 clones, about 91% seen once. After removal of 5 bases from V and 1 base from J, the junction contained 8 bases not matched to a gene. Germline lookup yields CDR1 SEHNR and CDR2 FQNEAQ (reference sequence). This CDR3 region has 19 residues. Sequenced here: peripheral blood, sampled on day 0 of MenACWY control vaccination. The clonotype originates from an adult in good health. The chain combines TRBV7-9 with TRBJ2-2; the match to TRBD2 covers 15 bases. The CDR3, as DNA: TGTGCCAGCAGCCTAACCGGGACTAGCGGGGGGAAGAACACCGGGGAGCTGTTTTTT. Translating gives CASSLTGTSGGKNTGELFF.